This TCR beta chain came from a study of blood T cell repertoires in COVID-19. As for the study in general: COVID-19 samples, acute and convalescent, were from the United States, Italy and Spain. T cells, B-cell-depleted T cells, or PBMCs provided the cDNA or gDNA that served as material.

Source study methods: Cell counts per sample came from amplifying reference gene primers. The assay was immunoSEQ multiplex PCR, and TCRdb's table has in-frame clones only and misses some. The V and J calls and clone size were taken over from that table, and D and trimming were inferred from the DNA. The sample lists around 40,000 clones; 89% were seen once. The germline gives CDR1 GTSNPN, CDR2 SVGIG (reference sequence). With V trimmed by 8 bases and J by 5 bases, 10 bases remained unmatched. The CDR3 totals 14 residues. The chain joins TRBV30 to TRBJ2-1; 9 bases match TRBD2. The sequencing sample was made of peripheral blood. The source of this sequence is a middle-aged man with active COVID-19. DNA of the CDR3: TGTGCCACACAACCCGGGACTAGCCACAATGAGCAGTTCTTC. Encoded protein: CATQPGTSHNEQFF.